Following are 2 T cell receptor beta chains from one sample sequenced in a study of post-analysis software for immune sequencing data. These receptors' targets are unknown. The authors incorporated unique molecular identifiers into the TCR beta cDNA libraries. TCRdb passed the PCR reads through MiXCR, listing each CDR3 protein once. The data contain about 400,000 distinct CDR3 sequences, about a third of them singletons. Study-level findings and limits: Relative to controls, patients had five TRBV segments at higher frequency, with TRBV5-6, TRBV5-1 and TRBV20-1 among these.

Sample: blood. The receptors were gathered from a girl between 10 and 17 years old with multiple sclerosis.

CDR3 bases: TGTGCCAGCAGGCCACAGGGGGCCCCTTACAATGAGCAGTTCTTC. Translated: CASRPQGAPYNEQFF. The chain has TRBV6-6 and TRBJ2-1; the match to TRBD1 covers 9 bases. The CDR3 has 15 amino acids. Germline CDR1 reads MNHNY; CDR2 reads SVGAGI (reference sequence). Trimming at V came to 6 bases and at J to 4 bases, leaving 7 bases not matched to a gene.

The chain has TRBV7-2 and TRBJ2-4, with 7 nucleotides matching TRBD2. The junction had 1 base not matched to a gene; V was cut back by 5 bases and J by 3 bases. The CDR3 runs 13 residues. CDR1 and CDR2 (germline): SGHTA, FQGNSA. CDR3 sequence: CASSPGGKNIQYF. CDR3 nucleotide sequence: TGTGCCAGCAGCCCGGGAGGCAAAAACATTCAGTACTTC.